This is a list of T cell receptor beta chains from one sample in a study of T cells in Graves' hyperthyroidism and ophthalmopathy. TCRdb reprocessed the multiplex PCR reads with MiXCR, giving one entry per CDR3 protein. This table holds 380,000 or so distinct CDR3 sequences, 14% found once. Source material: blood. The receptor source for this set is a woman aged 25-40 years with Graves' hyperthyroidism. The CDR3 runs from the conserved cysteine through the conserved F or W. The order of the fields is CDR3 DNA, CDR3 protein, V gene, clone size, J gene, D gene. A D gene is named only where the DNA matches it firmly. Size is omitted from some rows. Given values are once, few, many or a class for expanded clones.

DNA: TGTGCCAGCAGTTTAGCGTGGGGGCAGCCCCAGCATTTT
CDR3: CASSLAWGQPQHF
V: TRBV12-3/TRBV12-4
size: few
J: TRBJ1-5
D: -

DNA: TGCGCCTGCAGTGAAAGGGTGCCGGAGCCCCAGCATTTT
CDR3: CACSERVPEPQHF
V: TRBV10-2
size: few
J: TRBJ1-5
D: -

DNA: TGTGCCAGTAGTTTCAGTTCGGGGCTCCAAAGGAACACTGAAGCTTTCTTT
CDR3: CASSFSSGLQRNTEAFF
V: TRBV19
size: -
J: TRBJ1-1
D: -

DNA: TGTGCCAGTAGTATAGGAGCAGCGGGATCCCCCCCCGAGCAGTACTTC
CDR3: CASSIGAAGSPPEQYF
V: TRBV19
size: few
J: TRBJ2-7
D: TRBD2

DNA: TGTGCCAGCAGCCTAACAGTTCGGGACGGCGGGAACTATGGCTACACCTTC
CDR3: CASSLTVRDGGNYGYTF
V: TRBV7-9
size: once
J: TRBJ1-2
D: -

DNA: TGTGCCTGGACCCGACTGGCCCCCTACGAGCAGTACTTC
CDR3: CAWTRLAPYEQYF
V: TRBV30
size: many
J: TRBJ2-7
D: -

DNA: TGTGCCAGCAGTTTATCAGGGATATCGTTTGGGGCCAACGTCCTGACTTTC
CDR3: CASSLSGISFGANVLTF
V: TRBV28
size: few
J: TRBJ2-6
D: -

DNA: TGTGCCTGGAGTGTGGGGGGAAGACCTGGAAACACCATATATTTT
CDR3: CAWSVGGRPGNTIYF
V: TRBV30
size: few
J: TRBJ1-3
D: -

DNA: TGCAGTGCTCTCGGGACCCAAGAGACCCAGTACTTC
CDR3: CSALGTQETQYF
V: TRBV20-1
size: few
J: TRBJ2-5
D: -

DNA: TGCAGTGCTAGCGACGGGCGGGAGGGCCTCGAAAACATTCAGTACTTC
CDR3: CSASDGREGLENIQYF
V: TRBV20-1
size: few
J: TRBJ2-4
D: TRBD2

DNA: TGTGCCACCAGTGATTTTGCCTCCCCCTCCAACACCGGGGAGCTGTTTTTT
CDR3: CATSDFASPSNTGELFF
V: TRBV24-1
size: many
J: TRBJ2-2
D: -

DNA: TGCAGCGTTGAAGGCCTCGGAGGACGCAATGAGCAGTTCTTC
CDR3: CSVEGLGGRNEQFF
V: TRBV29-1
size: few
J: TRBJ2-1
D: -

DNA: TGCAGTGCTGGGGTGGGGAATCAGCCCCAGCATTTT
CDR3: CSAGVGNQPQHF
V: TRBV20-1
size: many
J: TRBJ1-5
D: -

DNA: TGTGCCAGCAGGAGACAGGGGGCCTCGAACACTGAAGCTTTCTTT
CDR3: CASRRQGASNTEAFF
V: TRBV28
size: many
J: TRBJ1-1
D: TRBD1

DNA: TGCGCCAGCAGCTTGGATCCCCCATCCTACGAGCAGTACTTC
CDR3: CASSLDPPSYEQYF
V: TRBV5-1
size: -
J: TRBJ2-7
D: -

DNA: TGCAGTGCTAGACAAGGACTAGCCTATGAGCAGTTCTTC
CDR3: CSARQGLAYEQFF
V: TRBV20-1
size: few
J: TRBJ2-1
D: TRBD2

DNA: TGTGCCAGCAGTGGTGGGGGGGCTGGGGCCAACGTCCTGACTTTC
CDR3: CASSGGGAGANVLTF
V: TRBV2
size: few
J: TRBJ2-6
D: TRBD2

DNA: TGTGCCAGCGTCGACCCAGCGGGAGCTCAGAATGAGCAGTTCTTC
CDR3: CASVDPAGAQNEQFF
V: TRBV27
size: many
J: TRBJ2-1
D: TRBD2

DNA: TGTGCCAGCAGCTTAGATCGGCACAATGAGCAGTTCTTC
CDR3: CASSLDRHNEQFF
V: TRBV11-3
size: many
J: TRBJ2-1
D: -

DNA: TGTGCCAGCAGTCAAGGGGTCGGAGGACTGTTTTTT
CDR3: CASSQGVGGLFF
V: TRBV12-3/TRBV12-4
size: few
J: TRBJ1-4
D: -

DNA: TGTGCCAGCACCACCACGGGATATGAAGCTTTCTTT
CDR3: CASTTTGYEAFF
V: TRBV3-1
size: few
J: TRBJ1-1
D: -

DNA: TGCAGTGCTAGCCCGAGTGGGAGGGCCGCACTGGGGGAGCAGTACTTC
CDR3: CSASPSGRAALGEQYF
V: TRBV20-1
size: many
J: TRBJ2-7
D: TRBD2

DNA: TGTGCCAGCAGGGGGACAGGGGGCGTCTATGGCTACACCTTC
CDR3: CASRGTGGVYGYTF
V: TRBV9
size: many
J: TRBJ1-2
D: TRBD1

DNA: TGTGCCAGCAGTTACTCGTATAGCTGGGGGTCCGGGGAGACCCAGTACTTC
CDR3: CASSYSYSWGSGETQYF
V: TRBV6-2/TRBV6-3
size: -
J: TRBJ2-5
D: -

DNA: TGTGCCAGCAGGGACACACGGACAGACGAGCAGTACTTC
CDR3: CASRDTRTDEQYF
V: TRBV11-2
size: many
J: TRBJ2-7
D: -

DNA: TGTGCCGGCGGGAGGGTCGCTACCACCGGGGAGCTGTTTTTT
CDR3: CAGGRVATTGELFF
V: TRBV6-1
size: -
J: TRBJ2-2
D: TRBD2

DNA: TGTGCCAGCAGCTTAGCGGGGCAGAACAATCAGCCCCAGCATTTT
CDR3: CASSLAGQNNQPQHF
V: TRBV7-8
size: -
J: TRBJ1-5
D: -

DNA: TGTGCCAGCAACAGGGGTGATCAGCCCCAGCATTTT
CDR3: CASNRGDQPQHF
V: TRBV28
size: many
J: TRBJ1-5
D: TRBD1

DNA: TGTGCCAGCAGCACGGGACAGCAGAACACCGGGGAGCTGTTTTTT
CDR3: CASSTGQQNTGELFF
V: TRBV6-2/TRBV6-3
size: few
J: TRBJ2-2
D: TRBD1